This T cell receptor beta chain was obtained from a study of cytomegalovirus exposure and HLA in healthy donors. The study, taken as a whole, reports: The study recorded 150 to 200 TCR beta chains that were cytomegalovirus-associated.

With regard to this clone: The antigen remains unidentified.

Looked up from germline, CDR1 is SGHDT and CDR2 is YYEEEE. Germline trimming cut 3 bases from V and 0 bases from J; bases unmatched to any gene: 7. CDR3 length: 16 amino acids. The PCR employed 60 Vbeta primers together with 13 Jbeta primers. Only in-frame clones appear in the TCRdb table, and some are missing; sequencing was by immunoSEQ multiplex PCR. Among 150,000 to 200,000 clones listed, 87% were seen once. The sample consisted of PBMCs. The rearrangement uses TRBV5-6 and TRBJ1-1; 8 bases fit TRBD1. This TCR derives from a boy aged 2 to 10 in good health and CMV-seronegative. The CDR3 spells CASSYRLRGLNTEAFF. CDR3 DNA: TGTGCCAGCAGCTACCGACTCAGGGGGCTGAACACTGAAGCTTTCTTT.